Given below is one T cell receptor beta chain in context. The method was immunoSEQ multiplex PCR; TCRdb's version includes in-frame clones alone and lacks a portion of them. This table holds 15,000 or so clones, approximately 80% found once. This entry belongs to a study of chemoradiotherapy in HPV16-positive cancers. V was trimmed by 3 bases and J by 2 bases, leaving 2 bases between them. The CDR3 loop spans 12 amino acids. Per the germline V gene, CDR1 is SGHTA and CDR2 is FQGNSA. This chain joins TRBV7-2 and TRBJ1-5; D is uncertain. The specimen was collected from a patient who underwent chemoradiotherapy. The receptor's source is a human donor with HPV-associated anogenital cancer. The CDR3 loop reads CASSFGNQPQHF. The CDR3 nucleotides read TGTGCCAGCAGCTTCGGCAATCAGCCCCAGCATTTT.